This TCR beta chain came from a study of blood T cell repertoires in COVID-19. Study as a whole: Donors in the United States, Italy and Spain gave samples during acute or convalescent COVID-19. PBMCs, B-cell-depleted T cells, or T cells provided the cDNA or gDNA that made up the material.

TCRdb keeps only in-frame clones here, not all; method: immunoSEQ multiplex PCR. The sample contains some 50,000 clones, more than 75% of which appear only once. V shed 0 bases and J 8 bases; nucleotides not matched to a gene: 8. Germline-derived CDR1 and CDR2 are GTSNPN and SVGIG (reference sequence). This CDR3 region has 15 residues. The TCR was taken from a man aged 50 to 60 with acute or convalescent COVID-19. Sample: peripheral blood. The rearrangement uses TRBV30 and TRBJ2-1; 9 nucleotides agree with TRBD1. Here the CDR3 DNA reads TGTGCCTGGAGTGTAAGGGGGACAGGGACCTATGAGCAGTTCTTC. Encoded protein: CAWSVRGTGTYEQFF.